Listed here is a single T cell receptor (beta chain). The data were taken from a study of naive and memory T cell subsets. This CDR3 is built from 12 residues. Trimming removed 0 bases from V and 4 bases from J, with 1 base in between. Germline CDR1 reads SGDLS; CDR2 reads YYNGEE. Described treatment: skin biopsy from PPD injection site in Mantoux-positive individual. The library had UMIs added by 3' ligation of an oligonucleotide to TCR cDNA. The SP2 primer and nested alpha and beta constant region primers amplified ligated cDNA in four rounds. TCRdb reanalysed the UMI-ligation and nested PCR reads using MiXCR and keeps one entry per CDR3 protein. In the table there are around 30,000 distinct CDR3 sequences, about 6.2% of which are singletons.

The J gene is TRBJ1-4, the V gene TRBV9; D is unclear. The source was skin, collected from a tuberculin skin test site. This receptor was taken from an adult in good health. The CDR3 loop reads CASSVDNEKLFF. DNA of the CDR3: TGTGCCAGCAGCGTAGATAATGAAAAACTGTTTTTT.